This T cell receptor beta chain emerged from a study of OX40 agonist ivuxolimab in advanced cancers. Libraries were prepared by immunoSEQ multiplex PCR; TCRdb keeps only in-frame clonotypes and omits some of them. The data hold around 100,000 clones, with 89% observed a single time. From germline, CDR1 is MNHEY and CDR2 SMNVEV (reference sequence). The length of the CDR3 is 16 residues. Trimming left V 6 bases short and J 5 bases short, with 20 bases between. The rearrangement links TRBV27 to TRBJ2-1, with D hard to call. This specimen was CD4+ or CD8+ T cells sorted from blood, taken in a trial of the OX40 agonist ivuxolimab. This clonotype was obtained from an adult with an advanced solid tumor such as melanoma, head and neck, liver or kidney cancer. The CDR3 loop reads CASRPPRRRPHNEQFF. CDR3 DNA sequence: TGTGCCAGCAGACCCCCTCGACGGAGACCACACAATGAGCAGTTCTTC.